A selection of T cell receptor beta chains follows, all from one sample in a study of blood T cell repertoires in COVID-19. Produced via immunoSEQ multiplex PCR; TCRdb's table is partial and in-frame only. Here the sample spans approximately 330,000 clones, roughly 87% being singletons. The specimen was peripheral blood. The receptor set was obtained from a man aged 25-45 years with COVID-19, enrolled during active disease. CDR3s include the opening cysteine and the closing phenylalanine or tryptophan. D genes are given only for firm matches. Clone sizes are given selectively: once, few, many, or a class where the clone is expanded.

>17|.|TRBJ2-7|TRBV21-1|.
CASSPRGLAGELYEQYF
TGTGCCAGCAGCCCGCGGGGTCTAGCGGGGGAATTATACGAGCAGTACTTC
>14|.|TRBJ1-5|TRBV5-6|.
CASSLWLREQPQHF
TGTGCCAGCAGCTTGTGGTTACGCGAGCAGCCCCAGCATTTT
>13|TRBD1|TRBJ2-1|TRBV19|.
CASRLTGGTEQFF
TGTGCCAGTAGGTTGACAGGGGGTACCGAGCAGTTCTTC
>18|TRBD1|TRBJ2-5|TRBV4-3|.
CASSQRTRTGGDQQTQYF
TGCGCCAGCAGCCAACGAACCCGAACAGGGGGCGATCAACAGACCCAGTACTTC
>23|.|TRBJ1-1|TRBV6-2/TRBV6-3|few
CASSHPPLRDIPARSPLNTEAFF
TGTGCCAGCAGCCATCCCCCGCTCCGGGACATCCCCGCAAGATCCCCTTTGAACACTGAAGCTTTCTTT
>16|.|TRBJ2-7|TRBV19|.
CASSMGRQNPFYEQYF
TGTGCCAGTAGTATGGGTCGACAGAATCCCTTCTACGAGCAGTACTTC
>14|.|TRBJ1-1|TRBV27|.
CASSGGVMNTEAFF
TGTGCCAGCAGCGGAGGGGTTATGAACACTGAAGCTTTCTTT
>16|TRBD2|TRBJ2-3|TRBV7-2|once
CASSLPGGPSTDTQYF
TGTGCCAGCAGCCTCCCGGGGGGGCCGAGCACAGATACGCAGTATTTT
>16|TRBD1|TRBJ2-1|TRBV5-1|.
CASSLAMGQGRNEQFF
TGCGCCAGCAGCTTGGCCATGGGACAGGGGAGAAATGAGCAGTTCTTC
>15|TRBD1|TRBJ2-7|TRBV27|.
CASTAGTGGLYEQYF
TGTGCCAGCACCGCAGGTACAGGGGGTTTGTACGAGCAGTACTTC
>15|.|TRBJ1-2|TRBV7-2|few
CASTLTTGHVYGYTF
TGTGCCAGCACCTTAACGACAGGCCACGTCTATGGCTACACCTTC
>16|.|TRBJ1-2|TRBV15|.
CATSRDLVGANYGYTF
TGTGCCACCAGCAGAGATCTGGTAGGGGCTAACTATGGCTACACCTTC
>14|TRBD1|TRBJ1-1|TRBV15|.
CATDGTVGSAEAFF
TGTGCCACCGATGGGACAGTAGGGTCGGCTGAAGCTTTCTTT
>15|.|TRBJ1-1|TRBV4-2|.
CASSQDANGNTEAFF
TGTGCCAGCAGCCAAGATGCTAACGGGAACACTGAAGCTTTCTTT
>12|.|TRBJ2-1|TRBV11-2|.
CASSPRLAEQFF
TGTGCCAGCAGCCCCCGGCTAGCGGAGCAGTTCTTC
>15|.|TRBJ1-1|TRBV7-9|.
CASSLYVGMNTEAFF
TGTGCCAGCAGCTTATACGTCGGGATGAACACTGAAGCTTTCTTT
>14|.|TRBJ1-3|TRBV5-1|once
CASSPNKGGNTIYF
TGCGCCAGCAGCCCCAATAAGGGGGGAAACACCATATATTTT
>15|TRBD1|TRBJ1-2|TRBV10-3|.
CAISESVGTGFGYTF
TGTGCCATCAGTGAGTCCGTCGGGACAGGGTTTGGCTACACCTTC
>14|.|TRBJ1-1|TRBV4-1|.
CASSKRQSDTEAFF
TGCGCCAGCAGTAAGCGCCAGTCGGACACTGAAGCTTTCTTT
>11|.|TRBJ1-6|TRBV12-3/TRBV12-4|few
CASRGQSPLHF
TGTGCCAGCAGAGGACAGTCACCCCTCCACTTT
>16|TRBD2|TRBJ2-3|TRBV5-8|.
CASSYGLAGGTDTQYF
TGTGCCAGCAGCTACGGACTAGCGGGAGGTACAGATACGCAGTATTTT
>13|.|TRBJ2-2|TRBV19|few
CASSLQGAGELFF
TGTGCCAGTAGTCTGCAAGGGGCCGGGGAGCTGTTTTTT
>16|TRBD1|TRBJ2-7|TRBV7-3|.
CASSLTRTGDWREQYF
TGTGCCAGCAGCTTAACCCGGACAGGGGATTGGCGCGAGCAGTACTTC